These 32 T cell receptor beta chains share one sample of origin, sequenced in a study of response to subunit inactivated influenza vaccine. TCRdb analysed the RT-PCR reads with MiXCR anew, one entry per CDR3 protein. The data contain about 480,000 distinct CDR3 sequences, 10% to 15% of them singletons. The sample consisted of PBMCs from blood, taken 40 to 50 days after vaccination. All receptors derive from a man aged 45-60 years who received an inactivated influenza vaccine.

The gene calls are TRBV10-3 and TRBJ2-3; 7 nucleotides align to TRBD2. V was clipped by 0 bases and J by 4 bases; unmatched bases: 4. Germline values: CDR1 ENHRY, CDR2 SYGVKD. This CDR3 region has 15 residues. CDR3: CAISESGGSADTQYF. The DNA for the CDR3 is TGTGCCATCAGTGAGTCCGGGGGGAGCGCAGATACGCAGTATTTT.

This clonotype came up many times. The chain employs TRBV29-1 and TRBJ2-1; D tentatively reads TRBD1 or TRBD2 (5 bases each). Deletions cut 4 bases from V and 7 bases from J, with 20 bases between. CDR1 and CDR2 from the germline V gene are SQVTM and ANQGSEA. The CDR3 contains 15 residues. In DNA form, the CDR3 reads TGCAGCGTTGCTCGGGGCTTTCAAACAACGAATGAGCAGTTCTTC. Its translation is CSVARGFQTTNEQFF.

This clonotype appeared a few times. The rearrangement links TRBV7-6 to TRBJ2-7; TRBD2 might be the D (6 bases). The germline V gene encodes CDR1 SGHVS and CDR2 FNYEAQ. V was pared by 5 bases and J by 3 bases, with 20 bases between. This CDR3 contains 16 residues. The CDR3 here is CASSPMTEKDYYEQYF. The CDR3 nucleotides read TGTGCCAGCAGCCCCATGACAGAGAAGGACTACTACGAGCAGTACTTC.

This clonotype was observed a handful of times. The chain is built from TRBV9 and TRBJ2-2, with 7 bases fitting TRBD1. The CDR3 spans 17 residues. CDR1 SGDLS and CDR2 YYNGEE come from the germline V gene. Germline trimming cut 4 bases from V and 8 bases from J; bases unmatched to any gene: 17. The CDR3: CASSLTTGFPEGGELFF. CDR3 nucleotide sequence: TGTGCCAGCAGCCTGACGACAGGGTTTCCCGAGGGGGGGGAGCTGTTTTTT.

The sample holds a few counts of this clonotype. This rearrangement joins TRBV4-2 to TRBJ2-5; 9 nucleotides line up with TRBD2. The CDR3 spans 16 residues. V lost 4 bases and J lost 3; bases outside the gene matches: 9. The germline V gene has CDR1 LGHNA and CDR2 YNFKEQ. The CDR3 reads CASSPTPGLAEETQYF. Written as DNA, the CDR3 is TGTGCCAGCAGCCCCACACCGGGACTAGCTGAAGAGACCCAGTACTTC.

The rearrangement joins TRBV20-1 to TRBJ2-1; possibly TRBD1 for D (6 bases). V lost 6 bases to trimming and J lost 6 bases, with 12 bases between them. Germline CDR1 reads DFQATT; CDR2 reads SNEGSKA (reference sequence). This CDR3 spans 12 amino acids. The CDR3 here is CSAQGWGNEQFF. Written as DNA, the CDR3 is TGCAGTGCACAGGGATGGGGCAATGAGCAGTTCTTC.

This clonotype was detected many times. V and J are TRBV18 and TRBJ2-1; D uncertain. CDR1 and CDR2 (germline): KGHSH, LQKENI. The CDR3 has 13 amino acids. Trimming removed 1 base at V and 9 bases at J, with 10 bases between. The CDR3 DNA sequence: TGTGCCAGCTCACCACTGAATTTTCCTGAGCAGTTCTTC. It yields the protein CASSPLNFPEQFF.

This clonotype was counted between two and nine times. This chain joins TRBV4-3 and TRBJ2-7; D ambiguous. The length of the CDR3 is 14 residues. Deletions cut 0 bases from V and 1 base from J, with 7 bases between. In germline, CDR1 is LGHNA, CDR2 YSLEER. The CDR3 DNA follows: TGCGCCAGCAGCCAAGAAGAGAGTTCCTACGAGCAGTACTTC. Translating it yields CASSQEESSYEQYF.

The V and J genes are TRBV4-1 and TRBJ2-7; 9 positions agree with TRBD1. Germline V CDR1 and CDR2: MGHRA, YSYEKL. The trim removed 1 base at V and 3 bases at J, leaving 10 bases unmatched. The CDR3 runs to 17 residues. This CDR3 is CASSQVGLRTGVYEQYF. CDR3 coding DNA: TGCGCCAGCAGCCAAGTTGGCTTAAGGACAGGGGTCTACGAGCAGTACTTC.

The chain uses TRBV9 and TRBJ2-1; possible D gene TRBD2, 7 bases. With 4 bases removed from V and 6 bases from J, the gap between germline ends came to 20 bases. This CDR3 has 16 residues. Looked up from germline, CDR1 is SGDLS and CDR2 is YYNGEE. CDR3 residues: CASSSAAQGRANEQFF. For the CDR3, the DNA is TGTGCCAGCAGCTCTGCCGCCCAGGGGAGGGCCAATGAGCAGTTCTTC.

Only a few counts were recorded for this clonotype. V and J are TRBV7-8 and TRBJ2-5, with D perhaps matching TRBD2 (7 bases). CDR1 and CDR2 from the germline V gene are SGHVS and FQNEAQ. The CDR3 extends over 16 amino acids. The germline V and J ends were trimmed by 4 bases and 5 bases, with 20 bases remaining between them. This CDR3 is CASSSPLRGAFETQYF. As DNA, the CDR3 is TGTGCCAGCAGCTCCCCGCTCCGGGGGGCGTTTGAGACCCAGTACTTC.

The table lists this clonotype with a few counts. This sequence joins TRBV9 and TRBJ2-2; D call uncertain. Between the trimmed V and J ends, which lost 0 bases and 5 bases, there was a span of 11 bases. Germline V lookup: CDR1 SGDLS, CDR2 YYNGEE. There are 15 residues in the CDR3. The CDR3 DNA reads TGTGCCAGCAGCGTAGAGGGCCTGGCAACCGGGGAGCTGTTTTTT. Its translation is CASSVEGLATGELFF.

This clonotype came up a few times. This chain links TRBV12-3 or TRBV12-4 with TRBJ2-7; 10 bases are a match to TRBD1. The CDR3 is 15 amino acids. The V gene end was trimmed by 3 bases and the J gene end by 4 bases; junction bases not matched to a gene: 6. The CDR3 DNA is TGTGCCAGCAGTTTCTCGGGACAGGGGTGGTACGAGCAGTACTTC. This gives the protein CASSFSGQGWYEQYF.

This sequence joins TRBV7-6 and TRBJ2-7, with D possibly TRBD1 on 6 matching bases. The CDR3 is made up of 14 amino acids. The germline gives CDR1 SGHVS, CDR2 FNYEAQ. Between the trimmed V and J ends, which lost 4 bases and 5 bases, there was a span of 15 bases. The CDR3 coding sequence is TGTGCCAGCAGCTCGAACTACAGGGTCGACGAGCAGTACTTC. The encoded protein is CASSSNYRVDEQYF. Filled out from reference TRBV7-6 and TRBJ2-7, the complete variable domain reads GAGVSQSPRYKVTKRGQDVALRCDPISGHVSLYWYRQALGQGPEFLTYFNYEAQQDKSGLPNDRFSAERPEGSISTLTIQRTEQRDSAMYRCASSSNYRVDEQYFGPGTRLTVT.

This clonotype was recorded a few times. The rearrangement joins TRBV9 to TRBJ2-5; 7 bases align to TRBD1. The CDR3 has 15 amino acids. V shed 0 bases and J 3 bases; nucleotides not matched to a gene: 5. Germline V gene lookup returns CDR1 SGDLS and CDR2 YYNGEE. The CDR3 sequence is CASSVAWDSKETQYF. CDR3 DNA sequence: TGTGCCAGCAGCGTAGCCTGGGACAGCAAAGAGACCCAGTACTTC.

In its sample, this clonotype was seen a few times. DNA for the CDR3: TGTGCCAGCTCACCACTTACGGGACCAGCCTACGAGCAGTACTTC. Its translation: CASSPLTGPAYEQYF. J is TRBJ2-7 and V is TRBV18; TRBD1 or TRBD2 may be the D gene (5 bases each). The V and J ends lost 1 base and 2 bases respectively, with 12 bases between them. CDR1 and CDR2 (germline): KGHSH, LQKENI. The CDR3 runs to 15 residues. Complete variable domain (other parts from reference TRBV18 and TRBJ2-7): NAGVMQNPRHLVRRRGQEARLRCSPMKGHSHVYWYRQLPEEGLKFMVYLQKENIIDESGMPKERFSAEFPKEGPSILRIQQVVRGDSAAYFCASSPLTGPAYEQYFGPGTRLTVT.

The chain links TRBV12-3 or TRBV12-4 to TRBJ1-1; tentatively, D is TRBD1 (5 bases). The CDR3 covers 15 residues. The V end was cut by 9 bases, the J end by 0 bases, with 17 bases between. The CDR3 region is CASKKDGHMNTEAFF. CDR3 nucleotide sequence: TGTGCCAGTAAGAAGGACGGACACATGAACACTGAAGCTTTCTTT.

Comments on this clonotype: Sequence at one end of the junction differs from germline and may be a read error. This chain uses TRBV12-3 or TRBV12-4 with TRBJ1-2; D uncertain. The CDR3 loop spans 15 amino acids. CDR3 in DNA: TGTGCCAGCAGTTTAGAACAAGGCAGAAGCTATCGCTACACCTTC. Protein: CASSLEQGRSYRYTF.

The sample holds many counts of this clonotype. This sequence joins TRBV5-1 and TRBJ1-1; 7 bases are a match to TRBD1. The CDR3 is 12 residues long. The J segment lost 7 bases and the V segment lost 3 bases, leaving 3 bases of the junction unmatched. Germline-derived CDR1 and CDR2 are SGHRS and YFSETQ. CDR3 amino acids: CASSYQGGEAFF. DNA of the CDR3: TGCGCCAGCAGCTATCAGGGGGGTGAAGCTTTCTTT.

The chain has TRBV21-1 and TRBJ2-7; the D call TRBD2 from the table was never checked on the DNA. TRBV21-1 is described as a pseudogene. This CDR3 is 11 amino acids long. The CDR3 bases are TGTGCCACCCTCACGGTCTACGAGCAGTACTTC. It is translated as CATLTVYEQYF.

This clonotype was seen a few times. This chain links TRBV28 with TRBJ2-4; D is unresolved. The germline V gene has CDR1 MDHEN and CDR2 SYDVKM. The V end lost 5 bases, the J end lost 0 bases, and 11 bases lay between the germline ends. The CDR3 spans 15 residues. CDR3 coding DNA: TGTGCCAGCAGTAAATATTCTCTAGCCAAAAACATTCAGTACTTC. Amino acid sequence: CASSKYSLAKNIQYF.

This clonotype was observed a few times. V usage is TRBV20-1 and J usage is TRBJ2-7, with TRBD2 matching over 7 bases. Germline trimming cut 0 bases from V and 5 bases from J; bases unmatched to any gene: 22. CDR3 length: 19 residues. Germline CDR1 and CDR2: DFQATT and SNEGSKA (reference sequence). For the CDR3, the DNA is TGCAGTGCTAGAGATTCTTACTCCCGCCAGGCGGCGGGAGTTAACGAGCAGTACTTC. It encodes CSARDSYSRQAAGVNEQYF.

The chain employs TRBV7-2 and TRBJ2-2, with 8 bases that match TRBD2. The CDR3 covers 15 residues. Germline V gene data show CDR1 as SGHTA and CDR2 as FQGNSA. V shed 6 bases, J shed 1 base, and the junction held 4 bases outside the gene matches. CDR3 amino acids: CASRGSGVNTGELFF. In DNA, the CDR3 is TGTGCCAGCAGGGGTAGCGGGGTGAACACCGGGGAGCTGTTTTTT. The full variable domain, with the rest looked up from reference TRBV7-2 and TRBJ2-2, is GAGVSQSPSNKVTEKGKDVELRCDPISGHTALYWYRQSLGQGLEFLIYFQGNSAPDKSGLPSDRFSAERTGGSVSTLTIQRTQQEDSAVYLCASRGSGVNTGELFFGEGSRLTVL.

This clonotype has a handful of counts. The chain uses TRBV9 and TRBJ2-1; 8 bases map to TRBD2. Germline-derived CDR1 and CDR2 are SGDLS and YYNGEE. The CDR3 covers 15 residues. The V and J ends lost 4 bases and 1 base, in that order; junction bases with no gene match: 4. The CDR3 loop reads CASSPGGTSYNEQFF. The CDR3, as DNA: TGTGCCAGCAGCCCGGGGGGGACGTCCTACAATGAGCAGTTCTTC.

The V gene is TRBV11-2, the J gene TRBJ2-5, with unresolved D. V was pared by 5 bases and J by 5 bases, with 15 bases between. The length of the CDR3 is 14 residues. Germline CDR1 and CDR2: SGHAT and FQNNGV. CDR3 sequence reads: CASSRPSQPETQYF. CDR3 coding DNA: TGTGCCAGCAGCCGGCCCTCCCAGCCGGAGACCCAGTACTTC.

V is TRBV12-3 or TRBV12-4 and J is TRBJ2-7; D call uncertain. The CDR3 spans 11 residues. V was clipped by 6 bases and J by 6 bases, with 9 bases between them. In nucleotides, the CDR3 is TGTGCCAGCAGCCGGGCCGGCGAGCAGTACTTC. Translating it yields CASSRAGEQYF.

V usage is TRBV9 and J usage is TRBJ1-5, with D maybe TRBD1 (5 bases). The CDR3 extends over 14 amino acids. Per the germline V gene, CDR1 is SGDLS and CDR2 is YYNGEE. V was pared by 0 bases and J by 7 bases, with 11 bases between. In DNA, the CDR3 is TGTGCCAGCAGCGTAGGGGAGTGGGGCCAGCCCCAGCATTTT. Translating gives CASSVGEWGQPQHF.

Ten or more counts support this clonotype. This chain joins TRBV12-3 or TRBV12-4 and TRBJ2-1; D gene ambiguous. This CDR3 has 13 amino acids. Trimming removed 6 bases from V and 7 bases from J, with 13 bases in between. In nucleotides, the CDR3 is TGTGCCAGCAGAACGAGTACCGATAATGAGCAGTTCTTC. It specifies CASRTSTDNEQFF.

This clonotype has only a few counts. The V gene is TRBV6-5, the J gene TRBJ2-1; no definite D call. The CDR3 is 17 residues long. V gave up 2 bases and J gave up 0 bases, with 14 bases separating them. In germline, CDR1 is MNHEY, CDR2 SVGAGI. The CDR3 DNA reads as TGTGCCAGCAGTTACATCCTTACCCCCTCCTCCTACAATGAGCAGTTCTTC. Its translation is CASSYILTPSSYNEQFF.

This chain uses TRBV20-1 with TRBJ2-7; 12 bases agree with TRBD2. The CDR3 is 15 residues long. Germline V lookup: CDR1 DFQATT, CDR2 SNEGSKA (reference sequence). The ends lost 5 bases at V and 6 bases at J; junction bases unmatched: 11. CDR3 DNA: TGCAGTGCTCCTCCCATGACTAGCGGGAGTGGCGAGCAGTACTTC. Protein product: CSAPPMTSGSGEQYF.

This clonotype was seen only a few times. The chain has TRBV20-1 and TRBJ2-7, with TRBD2 identical over 12 bases. The CDR3 is 14 amino acids. Trimming at V came to 5 bases and at J to 2 bases, leaving 4 bases not matched to a gene. Germline lookup yields CDR1 DFQATT and CDR2 SNEGSKA (reference sequence). The chain's CDR3 is CSAFRLAGAYEQYF. The CDR3 DNA reads TGCAGTGCTTTCCGACTAGCGGGGGCCTACGAGCAGTACTTC.

In this sample, this clonotype turned up a few times. V usage is TRBV28 and J usage is TRBJ1-5, with 10 bases identical to TRBD1. The CDR3 sequence is 15 residues long. V was pared by 3 bases and J by 5 bases, with 4 bases of the junction left unmatched. Germline values: CDR1 MDHEN, CDR2 SYDVKM. The CDR3 loop reads CASSLGQGTYQPQHF. In DNA, the CDR3 is TGTGCCAGCAGTTTGGGACAGGGGACCTATCAGCCCCAGCATTTT. The whole variable domain, remainder taken from reference TRBV28 and TRBJ1-5, is DVKVTQSSRYLVKRTGEKVFLECVQDMDHENMFWYRQDPGLGLRLIYFSYDVKMKEKGDIPEGYSVSREKKERFSLILESASTNQTSMYLCASSLGQGTYQPQHFGDGTRLSIL.